This TCR beta chain was sequenced for a study of beta chain features in type 1 diabetes. Findings and limits, study-wide: In all four CD4+ subsets, TCRB CDR3 length was significantly, moderately reduced in type 1 diabetes.

This clone showed up just a few times. Its antigen is not known. Since all of the isolated RNA was reverse transcribed, expressed TCRB transcripts were what got sequenced. The table came from immunoSEQ multiplex PCR; TCRdb's copy has only in-frame clones and leaves some out. The repertoire holds under 850,000 clones, with roughly 13% as singletons. The receptor was isolated from a man younger than 35 with type 1 diabetes. Material: naive CD4+ T cells from blood.

This CDR3 is CAWSAGHSNQPQHF. As DNA, the CDR3 is TGTGCCTGGAGCGCGGGTCATAGCAATCAGCCCCAGCATTTT. This chain joins TRBV30 and TRBJ1-5; D is unresolved. The germline V gene has CDR1 GTSNPN and CDR2 SVGIG (reference sequence). The CDR3 totals 14 residues. Trimming left V 3 bases short and J 0 bases short, with 9 bases between.